This T cell receptor beta chain was sequenced in a study of blood T cell repertoires in COVID-19. As handled by the study authors: How many nucleated cells were present was estimated from reference gene primer amplification. This table comes from immunoSEQ multiplex PCR, and its TCRdb copy is limited to in-frame clones, with some not included. The V and J calls and clone size come from that table; D and trimming were worked out from the DNA. The sample holds approximately 120,000 clones, about 93% seen once. The V gene's germline CDR1 is MDHEN and CDR2 SYDVKM. The CDR3 loop spans 14 amino acids. Deletions cut 4 bases from V and 1 base from J, with 9 bases between. Recruited during active infection, patients (from Seattle) were subsequently followed longitudinally.

This clonotype was obtained from a man in his fifties with COVID-19, enrolled during active disease. The chain is built from TRBV28 and TRBJ2-3; D is undetermined. Sequenced: peripheral blood. The CDR3 spells CASSSKMGTDTQYF. The CDR3 nucleotides read TGTGCCAGCAGTTCTAAAATGGGCACAGATACGCAGTATTTT.